These 8 T cell receptor beta chains were sequenced from one sample in a study of shared clonotypes between healthy human individuals. Only CD45RO-negative cells positively selected for CCR7 counted as naive CD8 cells, so terminally differentiated effector memory CD45RA+ cells were excluded. TCRdb's table, derived via immunoSEQ multiplex PCR, lists solely in-frame clones and lacks some. The sample yields around 1,900,000 clones, about 94% seen once. Sequenced sample: naive CD8+ T cells from PBMCs. Receptors were obtained from a young man in good health. Some clones in this sample may be carry-over from other donors' samples.

This sequence joins TRBV27 and TRBJ2-7; weak D call: TRBD2 (5 bases). The ends were cut back, 0 bases at V and 0 bases at J, with 12 bases in the middle. The CDR3 consists of 16 residues. The germline gives CDR1 MNHEY, CDR2 SMNVEV (reference sequence). The DNA of the CDR3 is TGTGCCAGCAGTTTATCGCCGGGGTCCAGCTCCTACGAGCAGTACTTC. Protein product: CASSLSPGSSSYEQYF.

The chain is built from TRBV28 and TRBJ2-3; 9 bases agree with TRBD2. The germline V gene has CDR1 MDHEN and CDR2 SYDVKM. Unmatched junction bases numbered 9, after V lost 4 bases and J lost 1 base. This CDR3 contains 17 residues. The CDR3 DNA sequence: TGTGCCAGCAGTTCCCCTCGAGCGGGAGGCGGCACAGATACGCAGTATTTT. Translated: CASSSPRAGGGTDTQYF.

V usage is TRBV4-1 and J usage is TRBJ2-1; 7 nucleotides agree with TRBD2. CDR1 MGHRA and CDR2 YSYEKL come from the germline V gene. This CDR3 comprises 21 residues. The V segment lost 1 base and the J segment 8 bases; nucleotides outside the gene matches: 26. The DNA for the CDR3 is TGCGCCAGCAGCCAAGGCCCCCCAAAGTATGAGCGGGACCCGAGGTGGGATGAGCAGTTCTTC. This translates into CASSQGPPKYERDPRWDEQFF.

The chain has TRBV19 and TRBJ1-5, with D tentatively TRBD1 (5 bases). This CDR3 region has 14 residues. The germline gives CDR1 LNHDA, CDR2 SQIVND (reference sequence). Trimming removed 4 bases at V and 7 bases at J, with 14 bases between. Here the CDR3 reads CASSKGPFEQPQHF. CDR3 DNA: TGTGCCAGTAGTAAGGGGCCCTTTGAGCAGCCCCAGCATTTT. Variable domain in full (rest from reference TRBV19 and TRBJ1-5): DGGITQSPKYLFRKEGQNVTLSCEQNLNHDAMYWYRQDPGQGLRLIYYSQIVNDFQKGDIAEGYSVSREKKESFPLTVTSAQKNPTAFYLCASSKGPFEQPQHFGDGTRLSIL.

The J gene is TRBJ2-7, the V gene TRBV5-5; 7 bases align to TRBD1. With V trimmed by 4 bases and J by 3 bases, 7 bases remained unmatched. Germline CDR1 is SGHKS and CDR2 is YYEKEE (reference sequence). The CDR3 runs to 14 residues. The CDR3 here is CASSLRDRDYEQYF. The CDR3 nucleotides are TGTGCCAGCAGCCTCCGGGACAGAGACTACGAGCAGTACTTC.

CDR3 amino acids: CASSLTRTGVPLSEQYF. The CDR3 DNA sequence: TGTGCCAGCAGCTTAACTCGAACAGGGGTTCCTCTTTCCGAGCAGTACTTC. This sequence joins TRBV7-9 and TRBJ2-7, with 7 bases identical to TRBD1. Germline values: CDR1 SEHNR, CDR2 FQNEAQ (reference sequence). V dropped 2 bases and J dropped 6; count of bases not matched to a gene: 16. There are 17 residues in the CDR3.

This clone was found once. The chain employs TRBV9 and TRBJ2-7; perhaps TRBD2 as D (5 bases). The CDR3 contains 15 residues. Germline V gene data show CDR1 as SGDLS and CDR2 as YYNGEE. V dropped 3 bases and J dropped 1 base, with 14 bases sitting between them. CDR3 sequence: CASSAAAGLSYEQYF. The CDR3 DNA is TGTGCCAGCAGCGCCGCCGCGGGTTTATCCTACGAGCAGTACTTC. The variable domain in full, with the rest retrieved from reference TRBV9 and TRBJ2-7, is DSGVTQTPKHLITATGQRVTLRCSPRSGDLSVYWYQQSLDQGLQFLIQYYNGEERAKGNILERFSAQQFPDLHSELNLSSLELGDSALYFCASSAAAGLSYEQYFGPGTRLTVT.

The genes are TRBV6-6 and TRBJ2-1, with 8 nucleotides matching TRBD2. The germline CDR1 and CDR2 sequences are MNHNY and SVGAGI (reference sequence). Trimming at V came to 5 bases and at J to 3 bases, leaving 6 bases not matched to a gene. The CDR3 has 15 amino acids. CDR3 protein: CASSQRERVYNEQFF. The DNA for the CDR3 is TGTGCCAGCAGTCAGCGGGAGCGAGTCTACAATGAGCAGTTCTTC.